This TCR beta chain was captured in a study of T cells in Graves' hyperthyroidism and ophthalmopathy. About the study: Before treatment of any kind, peripheral blood was taken at initial diagnosis. Study-level points and caveats: Stable hyperthyroidism was told apart from ophthalmopathy by a model built on 13 V-J features.

A word on this clonotype: The antigen remains undetermined.

Ophthalmopathy cases met thresholds of Clinical Activity Score at least 3, NOSPECS grade at least 4 and duration under 3 months. It was 10 ml of fresh peripheral blood that supplied the PBMCs. The CDR3 has 15 residues. Germline lookup yields CDR1 SGHDT and CDR2 YYEEEE. The V and J ends lost 1 base and 3 bases, in that order; junction bases with no gene match: 5. Authors of the study amplified TCR beta CDR3 regions from RNA transcripts. An initial round of RT-PCR targeting the TCR CDR3 relied on the HTBI primer set. In TCRdb, the multiplex PCR reads were re-called with MiXCR into one record per CDR3 protein. The data contain hundreds of thousands of distinct CDR3 sequences, roughly 14% of them seen just once; the ten biggest clones take up around 4.1%.

The sequence was collected from a woman aged 40 to 55 with Graves' ophthalmopathy. The sequenced sample consisted of blood. The genes are TRBV5-6 and TRBJ2-5; 8 bases line up with TRBD2. The CDR3 protein is CASSLFGLAEETQYF. Here the CDR3 DNA reads TGTGCCAGCAGCTTGTTTGGACTAGCAGAAGAGACCCAGTACTTC.